The rows below give T cell receptor beta chains drawn from one sample of a study of siplizumab effects on memory and regulatory T cells. Repertoires were generated with immunoSEQ multiplex PCR, while TCRdb's copy carries only in-frame clones and drops some. This table holds under 100,000 clones, about 87% found once. The sequencing input was Tregs sorted from blood. All receptors come from a human donor in good health. The CDR3 runs from the conserved cysteine through the conserved F or W. A D gene is named only where the DNA matches it firmly. Only part of the rows carry a size: once, few, many, or a class if the clone is expanded.

D	size	J	V	DNA	CDR3
.	.	TRBJ2-3	TRBV5-1	TGCGCCAGCAGCTTGGCAGGGGCGTTCACAGATACGCAGTATTTT	CASSLAGAFTDTQYF
.	.	TRBJ2-7	TRBV6-5	TGTGCCAGCGGCTCCCACGAGCAGTACTTC	CASGSHEQYF
.	.	TRBJ1-1	TRBV6-6	TGTGCCAGCAGTTACTCAGGGCCCCGAGCTTTCTTT	CASSYSGPRAFF
TRBD1	.	TRBJ1-1	TRBV19	TGTGCCAGTAGACCAATCGGACAGGGGGCGTACACTGAAGCTTTCTTT	CASRPIGQGAYTEAFF
.	.	TRBJ2-1	TRBV7-2	TGTGCCAGCAGCTTAGCGTTGGGGCGCGAGCAGTTCTTC	CASSLALGREQFF
TRBD1	.	TRBJ2-7	TRBV7-9	TGTGCCAGCAGCCCGGGGACAGAAACCTACGAGCAGTACTTC	CASSPGTETYEQYF
TRBD1	.	TRBJ1-3	TRBV11-2	TGTGCCAGCAGCCCCCGGACAGGGGGCTCTGGAAACACCATATATTTT	CASSPRTGGSGNTIYF
TRBD2	.	TRBJ2-5	TRBV11-2	TGTGCCAGCAGAGGGACTAGCGGGGCACAGACCCAGTACTTC	CASRGTSGAQTQYF
TRBD2	once	TRBJ2-1	TRBV10-3	TGTGCCATCATCGATAGCGGGAATGAGCAGTTCTTC	CAIIDSGNEQFF
.	.	TRBJ1-1	TRBV5-1	TGCGCCAGCAGCTCGACGACCCCCGACAGAGGGGCTTTCTTT	CASSSTTPDRGAFF
TRBD1	.	TRBJ1-2	TRBV6-1	TGTGCCAGCAGTGGACAGGGGAACTATGGCTACACCTTC	CASSGQGNYGYTF
.	.	TRBJ2-3	TRBV5-1	TGCGCCAGCAGCTTGTGGACGTCTACGCAGTATTTT	CASSLWTSTQYF
TRBD1	.	TRBJ1-6	TRBV5-6	TGTGCCAGCAGCGGCAGGGGGCGAGAGAGTTCACCCCTCCACTTT	CASSGRGRESSPLHF
.	.	TRBJ2-3	TRBV28	TGTGCCAGCAGTTTATTTACTCTCGATACGCGGTATTTT	CASSLFTLDTRYF
.	.	TRBJ1-1	TRBV7-2	TGTGCCAGCAGCTTTGGCCTCCTAGAAGCTTTCTTT	CASSFGLLEAFF
TRBD1	.	TRBJ1-2	TRBV5-4	TGTGCCAGCAGCCGAGACAGGGAACCCTATGGCTACACCTTC	CASSRDREPYGYTF
.	.	TRBJ2-5	TRBV5-1	TGCGCCAGCAGCCTAGGTATGACGGATCAGGGAGAGACCCAGTACTTC	CASSLGMTDQGETQYF
.	once	TRBJ1-3	TRBV29-1	TGCAGCGTTGACTTCGGGATCTCTGGAAACACCATATATTTT	CSVDFGISGNTIYF
TRBD1	.	TRBJ2-5	TRBV5-4	TGTGCCAGCAGCTTGTCCGCCAGGGGGATGGGAGAGACCCAGTACTTC	CASSLSARGMGETQYF
.	.	TRBJ1-6	TRBV9	TGTGCCAGCAGCGTAGCGGCAGCTAATTCACCCCTCCACTTT	CASSVAAANSPLHF